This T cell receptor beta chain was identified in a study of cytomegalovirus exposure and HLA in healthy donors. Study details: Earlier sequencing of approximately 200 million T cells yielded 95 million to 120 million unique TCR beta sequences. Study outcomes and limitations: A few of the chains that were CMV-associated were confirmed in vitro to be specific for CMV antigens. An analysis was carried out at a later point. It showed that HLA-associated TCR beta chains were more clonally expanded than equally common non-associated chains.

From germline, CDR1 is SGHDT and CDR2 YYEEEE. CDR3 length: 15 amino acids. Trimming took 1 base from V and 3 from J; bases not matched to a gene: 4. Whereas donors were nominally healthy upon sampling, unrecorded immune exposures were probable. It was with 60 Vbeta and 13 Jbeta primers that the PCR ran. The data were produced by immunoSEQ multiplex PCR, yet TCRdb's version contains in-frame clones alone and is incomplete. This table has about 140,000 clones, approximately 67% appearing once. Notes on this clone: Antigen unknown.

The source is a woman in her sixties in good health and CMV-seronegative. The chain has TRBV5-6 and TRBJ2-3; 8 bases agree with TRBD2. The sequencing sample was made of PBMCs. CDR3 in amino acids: CASSLQPGGTDTQYF. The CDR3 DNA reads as TGTGCCAGCAGCTTGCAGCCGGGGGGGACAGATACGCAGTATTTT.